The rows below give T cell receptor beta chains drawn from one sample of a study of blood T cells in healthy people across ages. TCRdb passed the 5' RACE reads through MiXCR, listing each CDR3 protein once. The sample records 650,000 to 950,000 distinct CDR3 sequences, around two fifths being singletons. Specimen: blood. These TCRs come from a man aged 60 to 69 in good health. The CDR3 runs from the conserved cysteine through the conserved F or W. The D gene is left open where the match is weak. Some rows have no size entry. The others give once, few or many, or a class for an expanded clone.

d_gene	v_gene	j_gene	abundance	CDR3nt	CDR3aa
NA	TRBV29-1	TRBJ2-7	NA	TGCAGCGTTGAAGATCGGGGGATGAAAAAGCGGATCTCCTACAATGAGCAGTACTTC	CSVEDRGMKKRISYNEQYF
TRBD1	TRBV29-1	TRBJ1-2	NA	TGCAGCGCAGATGCAGGGGGAGCTAACTATGGCTACACCTTC	CSADAGGANYGYTF
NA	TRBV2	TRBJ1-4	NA	TGTGCCAGCAGGGAAGAATGGAGGAATGAAAAACTGTTTTTT	CASREEWRNEKLFF
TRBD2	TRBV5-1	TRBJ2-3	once	TGCGCCAGCAGTCAAAATATACTAGCGGGTACAGATACGCAGTATTTT	CASSQNILAGTDTQYF
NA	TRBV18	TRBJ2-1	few	TGTGCCAGCTCACCGTTGGGGGGGGCATACAATGAGCAGTTCTTC	CASSPLGGAYNEQFF
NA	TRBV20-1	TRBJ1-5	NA	TGCAGTGCCGCGAGGGCAGCGTATAGCAATCAGCCCCAGCATTTT	CSAARAAYSNQPQHF
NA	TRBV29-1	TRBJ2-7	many	TGCAGCGTTTGGACAGCCTTATCCTACGAGCAGTACTTC	CSVWTALSYEQYF
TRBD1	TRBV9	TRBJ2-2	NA	TGTGCCAGCAGCGTAGGAGGGACAGGCGTCTATACCGGGGAGCTGTTTTTT	CASSVGGTGVYTGELFF
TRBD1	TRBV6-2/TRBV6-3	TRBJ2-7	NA	TGTGCCAGCAGTCCCGGACAGGGGGCCGTTCAGTACTTC	CASSPGQGAVQYF
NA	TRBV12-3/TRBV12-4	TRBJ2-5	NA	TGTGCCAGCAGTGTCAAGTTACAACGGACCCAGTACTTC	CASSVKLQRTQYF
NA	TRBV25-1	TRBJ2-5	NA	TGTGCCAGCAGTGATGGTACAGGGGGGGGTGGAGAGACCCAGTACTTC	CASSDGTGGGGETQYF
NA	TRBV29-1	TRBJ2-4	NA	TGCAGCGTTGAAGATTCGGATAACTACGAGCGGTACTTC	CSVEDSDNYERYF
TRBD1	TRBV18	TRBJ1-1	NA	TGTGCCAGCTCACCGCCTTCCGGGACAGGGCCCACTGAAGCTTTCTTT	CASSPPSGTGPTEAFF
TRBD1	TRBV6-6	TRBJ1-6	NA	TGTGCCAGCAGTTACTTAAACAGGGGCTCCTATAATTCACCCCTCCACTTT	CASSYLNRGSYNSPLHF
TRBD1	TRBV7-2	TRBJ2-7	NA	TGTGCCAGCAGCTCGACAGGGACGAGCGAGCAGTACTTC	CASSSTGTSEQYF
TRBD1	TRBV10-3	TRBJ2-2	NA	TGTGCCATCAGTGACCTCAGGGGGCCCTCGGGCACCGGGGAGCTGTTTTTT	CAISDLRGPSGTGELFF
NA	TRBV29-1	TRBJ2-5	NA	TGCAGCGCCCTGAGTGGGAAGACCCAGTACTTC	CSALSGKTQYF
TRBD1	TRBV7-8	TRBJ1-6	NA	TGTGCCAGCAGCGCCTCAGGACAGGGAGAATCACCCCTCCACTTT	CASSASGQGESPLHF
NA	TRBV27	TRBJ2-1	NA	TGTGCCAGCAAGGAGACCTACTACAATGAGCAGTTCTTC	CASKETYYNEQFF
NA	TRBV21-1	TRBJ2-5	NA	TGTTTCTCTTTAGCGGGGAGGAGTCAAGAGACCCAGTACTTC	CFSLAGRSQETQYF
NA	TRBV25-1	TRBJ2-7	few	TGTGCCAGCAGTGAATTTGACTACGAGCAGTACTTC	CASSEFDYEQYF
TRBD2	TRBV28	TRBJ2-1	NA	TGTGCCAGCAGCCCAAGCCCGGGACTAGCGGGGGCCGGGTTTGAGCAGTTCTTC	CASSPSPGLAGAGFEQFF
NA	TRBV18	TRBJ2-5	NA	TGTGCCAGCTCACCAAGGTTTCCCGGGGATGAGACCCAGTACTTC	CASSPRFPGDETQYF
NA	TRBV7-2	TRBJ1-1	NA	TGTGCCAGCAGCTTAGAGGGGTTCCAGGGCGCTGAAGCTTTCTTT	CASSLEGFQGAEAFF
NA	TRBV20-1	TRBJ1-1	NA	TGCAGTGCTAGGAGGGTTGGGAACACTGAAGCTTTCTTT	CSARRVGNTEAFF
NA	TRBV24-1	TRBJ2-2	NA	TGTGCCACCGGGACTAACACCGGGGAGCTGTTTTTT	CATGTNTGELFF
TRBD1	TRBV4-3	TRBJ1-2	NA	TGCGCCAGCAGCCAGGCCCTTGCGGACAGGGGGTGGTATGGCTACACCTTC	CASSQALADRGWYGYTF